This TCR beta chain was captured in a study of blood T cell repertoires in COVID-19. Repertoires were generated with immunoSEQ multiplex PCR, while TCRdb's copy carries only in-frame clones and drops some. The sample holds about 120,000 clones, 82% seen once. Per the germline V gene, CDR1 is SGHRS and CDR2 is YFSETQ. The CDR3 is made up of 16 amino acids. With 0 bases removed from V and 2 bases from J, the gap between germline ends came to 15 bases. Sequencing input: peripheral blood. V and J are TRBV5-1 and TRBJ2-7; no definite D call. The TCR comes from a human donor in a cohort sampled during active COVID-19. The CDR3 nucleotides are TGCGCCAGCAGCTTGGGGTCTGCTCTAGGTGCCTACGAGCAGTACTTC. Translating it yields CASSLGSALGAYEQYF.